Sequencing of this T cell receptor delta chain was carried out in a study of gamma-delta T cells after stem cell transplantation. TCRdb made new clone calls on the RT-PCR reads using CATT. The sample lists about 1,600 delta-chain clones; around 8% were seen once. Trimming cost V 0 bases and J 0 bases; bases outside gene matches: 17. The CDR3 is 20 amino acids. Germline-derived CDR1 and CDR2 are GEAIGNYY and EKD. Worth noting for this clone: This sequence is one base from a far larger clone and is likely a read error.

The material sequenced was gamma-delta T cells. The receptor's source is a human donor. It is not recorded whose cells these are; they may come from a transplant donor. The chain combines TRDV2 with TRDJ1; 8 nucleotides agree with TRDD3. CDR3 DNA sequence: TGTGCCTGTGACACCGTAACTACCGGGGGGATATCGGCGTACACCGATAAACTCATCTTT. As protein: CACDTVTTGGISAYTDKLIF.